This record covers a single T cell receptor (beta chain). Sequencing was performed with immunoSEQ multiplex PCR; in TCRdb, only in-frame clones are kept and a portion is missing. Of about 230,000 clones detected, about 85% appear once; the ten largest clones hold approximately 8%. The data derive from a study of blood T cell repertoires in COVID-19. The sequence was obtained from a woman aged 80 or older with acute or convalescent COVID-19. Material for sequencing was peripheral blood.

DNA for the CDR3: TGTGCCAGCAGCACAACCCTGGGACTAGTGGACTACGAGCAGTACTTC. As protein: CASSTTLGLVDYEQYF. This chain uses TRBV6-6 with TRBJ2-7; 8 bases fit TRBD2. Germline V lookup: CDR1 MNHNY, CDR2 SVGAGI (reference sequence). J was trimmed by 3 bases and V by 6 bases; bases with no gene match: 13. This CDR3 is 16 amino acids long.